This TCR beta chain was captured by sequencing in a study of shared T cell receptors in the human thymus. Assay: immunoSEQ multiplex PCR; the TCRdb copy retains only in-frame clones and omits some. The data hold 500,000 to 550,000 clones, with approximately 80% observed a single time. The CDR3 contains 17 residues. The V and J ends lost 2 bases and 4 bases, in that order; junction bases with no gene match: 13. Looked up from germline, CDR1 is LGHNA and CDR2 is YNFKEQ. A further study also used this sample, focusing on human thymus T cells. This second study notes: From resections taken during corrective heart surgery, the thymus tissue was obtained.

Material for sequencing was thymocytes. J is TRBJ1-2 and V is TRBV4-2; 7 nucleotides align to TRBD1. The receptor's source is a boy less than two years old with a congenital heart defect. CDR3 protein: CASSQCSKDRILYGYTF. Written as DNA, the CDR3 is TGTGCCAGCAGCCAATGTAGTAAGGACAGGATCCTCTATGGCTACACCTTC.